One sample yielded the 6 T cell receptor beta chains listed below, sequenced in a study of CXCR3-negative and CXCR3-positive naive CD8 T cells. Study results and limitations: A higher hydrophobicity marked the TRB CDR3s of CXCR3-positive naive cells versus CXCR3-negative naive cells.

5' RACE with UMI labels generated the TRB cDNA libraries. TCRdb re-called the 5' RACE reads and catalogs CDR3 proteins one per entry, DNA excluded. In all, the sample yields some 100,000 distinct CDR3 sequences. Their recognized antigens are unknown. The sample consisted of naive CXCR3+ CD8+ T cells from blood. The subset here: CD45RO-CCR7+CD27+CD95- naive CD8+ T cells expressing CXCR3 (TNR3+). The receptors here all came from a human donor in good health. Some clones in this sample may be carry-over from other donors' samples.

This chain joins TRBV5-5 and TRBJ2-2; checking the TCRdb D call of TRBD1 is not possible without DNA. Germline CDR1 is SGHKS and CDR2 is YYEKEE (reference sequence). This CDR3 comprises 14 residues. The CDR3 sequence is CASSLGTGAGELFF.

The rearrangement uses TRBV3-1 and TRBJ1-2. The CDR3 sequence is 13 residues long. Germline loops: CDR1 LGHDT, CDR2 YNNKEL (reference sequence). CDR3 residues: CASRPGNNYGYTF. The full variable domain, its missing parts supplied by reference TRBV3-1 and TRBJ1-2, is DTAVSQTPKYLVTQMGNDKSIKCEQNLGHDTMYWYKQDSKKFLKIMFSYNNKELIINETVPNRFSPKSPDKAHLNLHINSLELGDSAVYFCASRPGNNYGYTFGSGTRLTVV.

The CDR3 protein is CSARALGTDTQYF. The chain employs TRBV20-1 and TRBJ2-3. CDR3 length: 13 residues. CDR1 is DFQATT and CDR2 is SNEGSKA in the germline V gene (reference sequence).

The chain carries TRBV30 and TRBJ2-7. Germline CDR1 and CDR2: GTSNPN and SVGIG (reference sequence). This CDR3 region has 15 residues. Here the CDR3 reads CAWSVTPWGSYEQYF.

V usage is TRBV29-1 and J usage is TRBJ2-1; there is no DNA to check the TCRdb D call of TRBD2. The CDR3 is 14 residues long. CDR1 is SQVTM, CDR2 ANQGSEA, per germline. CDR3 in amino acids: CSVELLAKDNEQFF.

This sequence joins TRBV6-2 or TRBV6-3 and TRBJ2-7; TCRdb picks TRBD2, but there is no DNA to check that call. CDR1 and CDR2 from the germline V gene are MNHEY and SVGEGT. This CDR3 spans 17 amino acids. This chain's CDR3 is CASSYSKGAGPLDEQYF.